This T cell receptor beta chain was identified during a study of T-cell memory formation after mild COVID-19. Study in general: Most TCR clusters belonged to a single donor.

Study results and limitations: There were some responding clones in pre-infection memory, which suggested that cross-reactive memory had joined. Mainly in CM and EM were contracting CD4+ clones; CD8+ were in EMRA.

TCRdb reprocessed the 5' RACE reads via MiXCR and lists one record per CDR3 protein. This table holds about 340,000 distinct CDR3 sequences, over 10% found once. V lost 3 bases, J lost 4 bases, and 0 bases stayed unmatched. CDR1 is SGHTA and CDR2 is FQGNSA in the germline V gene. The CDR3 totals 14 residues. This clonotype was seen ten or more times. Its matching antigen is unknown. The sample taken for sequencing was PBMCs or a T cell subset sorted from them (not recorded which). The rearrangement uses TRBV7-2 and TRBJ1-4, with 9 bases aligning to TRBD1. This receptor was taken from a man aged 18 to 35 who had mild COVID-19 (a few samples of this study predate the infection). Cell type and time point are not known. This CDR3 reads CASSLDRGNEKLFF. CDR3 nucleotides: TGTGCCAGCAGCTTGGACAGGGGTAATGAAAAACTGTTTTTT. Full variable domain (missing parts from reference TRBV7-2 and TRBJ1-4): GAGVSQSPSNKVTEKGKDVELRCDPISGHTALYWYRQSLGQGLEFLIYFQGNSAPDKSGLPSDRFSAERTGGSVSTLTIQRTQQEDSAVYLCASSLDRGNEKLFFGSGTQLSVL.